Below, one T cell receptor (beta chain) is given with its context. The CDR3 runs to 16 residues. CDR1 and CDR2 (germline): KGHSH, LQKENI. Trimming shortened V by 3 bases and J by 2 bases, and 14 bases separated the two germline ends. This sample was taken from a study of cytotoxic CD8 clonotypes in ibrutinib-treated CLL. Study-wide context: Partial responses totalled about 24 and complete responses 2; after median about six years, approximately 15 remained remitted and roughly twelve progressed. With a range of 6 to 36, the median treatment time before response samples were taken was approximately twelve months.

A 1 in 200,000 to 1 in 1 million T cell depth was the sequencing target. Profiling relied on immunoSEQ multiplex PCR, and the TCRdb table lists in-frame clones only, not all of them. The data hold hundreds of thousands of clones, with 70% observed a single time. The sample consisted of PBMCs, taken after 24 months of ibrutinib treatment. The gene calls are TRBV18 and TRBJ2-1, with D maybe TRBD1 (5 bases). The receptor was derived from a human donor with chronic lymphocytic leukemia. CDR3 sequence (DNA): TGTGCCAGCTCACCCCAAAGGCAGGGCACCTACAATGAGCAGTTCTTC. This translates into CASSPQRQGTYNEQFF.